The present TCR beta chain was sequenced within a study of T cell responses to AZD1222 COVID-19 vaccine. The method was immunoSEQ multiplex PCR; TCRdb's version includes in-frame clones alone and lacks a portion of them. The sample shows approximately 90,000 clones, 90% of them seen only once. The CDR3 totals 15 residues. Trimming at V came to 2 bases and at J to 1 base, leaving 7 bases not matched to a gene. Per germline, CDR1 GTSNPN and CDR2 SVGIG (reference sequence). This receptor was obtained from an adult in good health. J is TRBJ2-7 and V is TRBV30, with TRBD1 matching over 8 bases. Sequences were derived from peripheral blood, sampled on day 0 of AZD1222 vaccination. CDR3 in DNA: TGTGCCTGGAGTAAGGGGACAGGCCCGTCCTACGAGCAGTACTTC. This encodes CAWSKGTGPSYEQYF.